These 20 T cell receptor beta chains were all obtained from the same sample, sequenced in a study of T-cell memory formation after mild COVID-19 (dated by TCRdb to the early 2020s). The library was built by means of 5' RACE. For sequencing, an Illumina NovaSeq 6000 was employed. TCRdb handled the public reads itself, with Q25 trimming in fastp and clone calling in MiXCR, and kept productive beta chains. Records with the same CDR3 protein are collapsed into one entry carrying the most frequent genes and DNA. The sample records over 350,000 distinct CDR3 sequences, 15% to 20% of which are singletons. The leading ten clones occupy roughly 21% of the sample. Material for sequencing was PBMCs or a T cell subset sorted from them (not recorded which). These receptors were obtained from a man aged 18-30 years who had mild COVID-19 (a few samples of this study predate the infection). The sample titles of this study are shuffled in the database, so cell type and time point are left out; the donor was told from shared clones.

The chain employs TRBV4-1 and TRBJ1-1; D is ambiguous. CDR3 length: 12 residues. Germline V lookup: CDR1 MGHRA, CDR2 YSYEKL. Trimming cost V 1 base and J 3 bases, with 3 bases left between them. The CDR3 DNA is TGCGCCAGCAGCCAAGGATACACTGAAGCTTTCTTT. Residues: CASSQGYTEAFF.

This clonotype was recorded a few times. This chain joins TRBV21-1 and TRBJ2-7; the listed D gene, TRBD1, was not tested against the DNA. TRBV21-1 is tagged as a pseudogene. The CDR3 spans 14 residues. The CDR3 region is CASSTYRGPYEQYF. DNA for the CDR3: TGTGCCAGCAGCACTTACAGGGGACCCTACGAGCAGTACTTC.

The rearrangement links TRBV27 to TRBJ2-7; the D is unclear. Germline assignment: CDR1 MNHEY and CDR2 SMNVEV (reference sequence). This CDR3 has 14 residues. V gave up 9 bases and J gave up 4 bases, with 19 bases separating them. CDR3 sequence (DNA): TGTGCCAGTAGCCGGGTCGAAGGGAATTACGAGCAGTACTTC. Amino acid sequence: CASSRVEGNYEQYF.

The J gene is TRBJ2-5, the V gene TRBV15; the D gene could be TRBD1 or TRBD2 (6 bases each). The V end was cut by 5 bases, the J end by 5 bases, with 21 bases between. Germline V CDR1 and CDR2: LNHNV, YYDKDF (reference sequence). This CDR3 has 16 amino acids. The CDR3: CATSRYRDAGGETQYF. The CDR3 DNA follows: TGTGCCACCAGCCGTTACAGGGACGCTGGGGGGGAGACCCAGTACTTC.

V and J are TRBV12-3 or TRBV12-4 and TRBJ2-1; D unresolved. The CDR3 has 11 amino acids. V shed 6 bases and J shed 6 bases, with 6 bases lying between them. The CDR3 sequence is CASRLFNEQFF. CDR3 nucleotides: TGTGCCAGCAGGCTATTCAATGAGCAGTTCTTC.

This clonotype was observed a few times. V gene TRBV29-1 combines with J gene TRBJ1-5; D ambiguous. This CDR3 is 12 amino acids long. V was trimmed by 4 bases and J by 9 bases, leaving 13 bases between them. The V gene's germline CDR1 is SQVTM and CDR2 ANQGSEA. The CDR3 here is CSVGTESGPQHF. Here the CDR3 DNA reads TGCAGCGTTGGGACGGAGTCGGGGCCCCAGCATTTT.

This clonotype was recorded only once. This may arise from a read error, as a much more abundant clone is one base away. The gene calls are TRBV27 and TRBJ2-1; D unclear. Germline V gene data show CDR1 as MNHEY and CDR2 as SMNVEV (reference sequence). V lost 9 bases to trimming and J lost 6 bases, with 18 bases between them. This CDR3 spans 14 amino acids. CDR3 DNA sequence: TGTGCCAGAAGTCGAGGTAGCACGATCAATGAGCAGTTCTTC. Translating it yields CARSRGSTINEQFF.

This chain joins TRBV4-2 and TRBJ2-5; D gene uncertain. Trimming left V 4 bases short and J 5 bases short, with 11 bases between. The CDR3 is made up of 13 amino acids. Germline V gene sequence: CDR1 LGHNA, CDR2 YNFKEQ. Here the CDR3 reads CASSPFSGETQYF. CDR3 nucleotides: TGTGCCAGCAGCCCATTCTCAGGCGAGACCCAGTACTTC.

V usage is TRBV9 and J usage is TRBJ1-1, with D maybe TRBD1 (5 bases). The germline V and J ends were trimmed by 1 base and 3 bases, with 7 bases remaining between them. CDR3 length equals 13 residues. CDR1 and CDR2 (germline): SGDLS, YYNGEE. CDR3 bases: TGTGCCAGCAGCGTACAGGGACACACTGAAGCTTTCTTT. Protein sequence: CASSVQGHTEAFF.

The CDR3 nucleotides are TGTGCCAGCAGCAACGGGCGGGTGCCCCAGCATTTT. Translation gives CASSNGRVPQHF. The chain employs TRBV21-1 and TRBJ1-5. TRBV21-1 is shown as a pseudogene. The CDR3 has 12 residues.

This clonotype has only a few counts. V and J are TRBV6-2 or TRBV6-3 and TRBJ2-7; D is undetermined. V was pared by 2 bases and J by 7 bases, with 6 bases between. The CDR3 consists of 11 residues. Germline V lookup: CDR1 MNHEY, CDR2 SVGEGT. In nucleotides, the CDR3 is TGTGCCAGCAGTTACGGCCGGGAGCAGTACGTC. Its protein is CASSYGREQYV.

This chain connects TRBV6-5 to TRBJ1-1, with D unclear. V was cut by 0 bases and J by 5 bases, with 10 bases left in between. Germline V lookup: CDR1 MNHEY, CDR2 SVGAGI. This CDR3 has 14 amino acids. In DNA form, the CDR3 reads TGTGCCAGCAGTTACTCGCATCCCGTAACTGAAGCTTTCTTT. Translated, it gives CASSYSHPVTEAFF.

This clonotype has only a few counts. The chain combines TRBV7-2 with TRBJ2-2, with D perhaps matching TRBD1 (6 bases). The CDR3 is made up of 16 amino acids. Trimming cost V 3 bases and J 0 bases, with 11 bases left between them. Germline CDR1 reads SGHTA; CDR2 reads FQGNSA. The CDR3: CASSFRQVANTGELFF. CDR3 nucleotide sequence: TGTGCCAGCAGCTTCAGACAGGTCGCGAACACCGGGGAGCTGTTTTTT.

This clonotype was observed a few times. The genes are TRBV6-6 and TRBJ1-1; D gene uncertain. CDR1 MNHNY and CDR2 SVGAGI come from the germline V gene (reference sequence). The CDR3 spans 12 residues. V was trimmed by 8 bases and J by 0 bases, leaving 7 bases between them. The chain's CDR3 is CASLGLNTEAFF. Written as DNA, the CDR3 is TGTGCCAGCCTCGGTTTGAACACTGAAGCTTTCTTT.

This clonotype was observed a handful of times. The chain is built from TRBV7-8 and TRBJ2-6; D not resolved. The V gene lost 7 bases and the J gene lost 2 bases, with 6 bases spanning the gap. Germline V gene data show CDR1 as SGHVS and CDR2 as FQNEAQ. The CDR3 contains 13 residues. DNA for the CDR3: TGTGCCAGCATCGACACTGGGGCCAACGTCCTGACTTTC. This encodes CASIDTGANVLTF.

This clonotype turned up a few times. The chain joins TRBV5-1 to TRBJ2-3, with 14 positions matching TRBD2. Germline lookup yields CDR1 SGHRS and CDR2 YFSETQ. This CDR3 has 18 amino acids. The junction had 8 bases not matched to a gene; V was cut back by 4 bases and J by 1 base. Written as DNA, the CDR3 is TGCGCCAGCAGCCTTCCCGGGACTAGCGGGGGCGGCACAGATACGCAGTATTTT. Translation: CASSLPGTSGGGTDTQYF.

The chain has TRBV15 and TRBJ1-5, with D unclear. V lost 2 bases and J 7 bases, leaving 12 bases between the germline ends. The CDR3 sequence is 14 residues long. The germline V gene has CDR1 LNHNV and CDR2 YYDKDF (reference sequence). CDR3 loop: CATSRQSPRQPQHF. The CDR3 region has the DNA TGTGCCACCAGCAGACAGTCCCCGCGGCAGCCCCAGCATTTT.

The chain couples TRBV20-1 to TRBJ2-3; D perhaps matches TRBD2 (5 bases). Germline V gene sequence: CDR1 DFQATT, CDR2 SNEGSKA (reference sequence). V shed 0 bases and J shed 2 bases, with 9 bases lying between them. The length of the CDR3 is 14 residues. The CDR3 is CSARDSGFTDTQYF. The CDR3 DNA is TGCAGTGCTAGAGATTCGGGATTCACAGATACGCAGTATTTT.

This chain links TRBV7-2 with TRBJ2-1; the match to TRBD2 covers 8 bases. Trimming took 3 bases from V and 15 from J; bases not matched to a gene: 4. The CDR3 contains 11 residues. Germline-derived CDR1 and CDR2 are SGHTA and FQGNSA. In nucleotides, the CDR3 is TGTGCCAGCAGCTTGGGCGGGGGGTGGTTCTTC. This sequence encodes CASSLGGGWFF.

The chain has TRBV7-2 and TRBJ2-3; D not resolved. This CDR3 is 14 amino acids long. Deletions cut 7 bases from V and 2 bases from J, with 13 bases between. Germline CDR1 SGHTA, CDR2 FQGNSA. The DNA of the CDR3 is TGTGCCAGCACTTCCAACAAATTCACAGATACGCAGTATTTT. Translating gives CASTSNKFTDTQYF.